This passage covers 7 T cell receptor beta chains from one sample sequenced in a study of blood T cells in healthy people across ages (dated by TCRdb to between 2014 and 2017). The method was 5' RACE. Sequenced using an Illumina HiSeq 2500. A second 7 to 11 cycle PCR used a sample-barcoded 5' primer and a J-beta primer mix. TCRdb's own reprocessing of the public reads used fastp at Q25 and MiXCR and kept productive beta chains. Each CDR3 protein gets just one entry, which takes the most common genes and DNA from the rows behind it. The sample data list roughly 790,000 distinct CDR3 sequences, and about 42% of these were observed just once. The ten largest clones represent about 20% of the sample. The sequenced sample consisted of blood. Every receptor here comes from a woman aged 55-70 years in good health.

This clonotype came up a few times. The chain joins TRBV5-1 to TRBJ2-6; D gene uncertain. The CDR3 has 18 amino acids. Trimming took off 4 bases at V and 1 base at J, with 18 bases between the two ends. Germline V lookup: CDR1 SGHRS, CDR2 YFSETQ. In nucleotides, the CDR3 is TGCGCCAGCAGCACGACCTTCTGGATCTCATCTGGGGCCAACGTCCTGACTTTC. Amino acids: CASSTTFWISSGANVLTF.

The V gene is TRBV11-3, the J gene TRBJ2-3; tentative D call: TRBD2 (6 bases). V dropped 5 bases and J dropped 1 base, with 16 bases sitting between them. CDR1 is SGHNT and CDR2 is YENEEA in the germline V gene. The CDR3 sequence is 16 residues long. In DNA, the CDR3 is TGTGCCAGCAGCCTCGGCGAGGGAGGTCGCACAGATACGCAGTATTTT. The encoded protein is CASSLGEGGRTDTQYF.

V gene TRBV4-3 combines with J gene TRBJ2-2; D call uncertain. CDR1 LGHNA and CDR2 YSLEER come from the germline V gene. CDR3 length equals 16 residues. The ends were cut back, 1 base at V and 5 bases at J, with 14 bases in the middle. The CDR3 sequence: CASSQVVQLRTGELFF. CDR3 bases: TGCGCCAGCAGCCAAGTGGTTCAATTAAGGACCGGGGAGCTGTTTTTT.

The chain couples TRBV4-2 to TRBJ1-2, with D unclear. V lost 0 bases and J 8 bases, leaving 16 bases between the germline ends. The V gene's germline CDR1 is LGHNA and CDR2 YNFKEQ. The CDR3 totals 15 residues. The CDR3, as DNA: TGTGCCAGCAGCCAAGATAGCGCGGACTCAGTCGGCTACACCTTC. It yields the protein CASSQDSADSVGYTF.

V and J are TRBV20-1 and TRBJ2-5; tentative D call: TRBD2 (6 bases). There are 12 residues in the CDR3. V lost 5 bases and J lost 11, with 18 bases in between. Per the germline V gene, CDR1 is DFQATT and CDR2 is SNEGSKA (reference sequence). The CDR3 loop reads CSAPRGTAEQYF. The CDR3 DNA sequence: TGCAGTGCTCCACGGGGGACGGCTGAGCAGTACTTC.

The chain is built from TRBV5-1 and TRBJ2-3; 11 nucleotides line up with TRBD1. The V gene end was trimmed by 4 bases and the J gene end by 4 bases; junction bases not matched to a gene: 8. The CDR3 runs to 16 residues. Per the germline V gene, CDR1 is SGHRS and CDR2 is YFSETQ. CDR3 sequence (DNA): TGCGCCAGCAGCGAAGATTGGGGACAGGGGGCAGATACGCAGTATTTT. Encoded protein: CASSEDWGQGADTQYF.

The chain has TRBV2 and TRBJ2-7; D may be TRBD1 or TRBD2 (6 bases each). V shed 8 bases and J shed 4 bases, with 21 bases lying between them. CDR3 size: 15 residues. The V gene's germline CDR1 is SNHLY and CDR2 FYNNEI. The CDR3 nucleotides read TGTGCCAGCCCCGCCCCCCCGGGGGCTCTTTACGAGCAGTACTTC. This sequence encodes CASPAPPGALYEQYF.